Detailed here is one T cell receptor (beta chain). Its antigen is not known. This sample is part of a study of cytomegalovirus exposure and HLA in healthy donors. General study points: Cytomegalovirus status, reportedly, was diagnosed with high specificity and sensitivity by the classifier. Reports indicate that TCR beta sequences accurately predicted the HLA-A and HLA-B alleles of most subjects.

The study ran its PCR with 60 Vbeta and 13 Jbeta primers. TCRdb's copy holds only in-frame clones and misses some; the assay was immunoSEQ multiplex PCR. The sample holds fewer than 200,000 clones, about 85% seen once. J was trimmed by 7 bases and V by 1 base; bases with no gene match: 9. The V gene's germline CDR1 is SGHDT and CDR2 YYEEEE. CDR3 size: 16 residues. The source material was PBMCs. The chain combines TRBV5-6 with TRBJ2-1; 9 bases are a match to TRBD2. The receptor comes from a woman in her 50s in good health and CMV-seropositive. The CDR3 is CASSLIGGRGGNEQFF. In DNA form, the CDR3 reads TGTGCCAGCAGCTTGATTGGCGGGAGGGGAGGGAATGAGCAGTTCTTC.